This is a list of T cell receptor beta chains from one sample in a study of blood T cells in healthy people across ages. Each CDR3 protein gets one entry after TCRdb re-called the 5' RACE reads with MiXCR. This sample has over 950,000 distinct CDR3 sequences, with 45% to 60% found just once. Material: blood. These TCRs come from a woman aged 55-70 years in good health. Both conserved end residues are part of each CDR3. D genes are given only for firm matches. The size of a clone is reported for some rows only, either as once, few or many, or as a class for expanded clones.

clone_size j_call d_call v_call cdr3_aa cdr3_nt
few TRBJ2-7 - TRBV6-2/TRBV6-3 CASSYFWVYEQYF TGTGCCAGCAGTTACTTTTGGGTCTACGAGCAGTACTTC
- TRBJ2-4 TRBD2 TRBV5-1 CASSLMGTGGGDIQYF TGCGCCAGCAGCTTAATGGGGACGGGAGGAGGGGACATTCAGTACTTC
- TRBJ2-7 TRBD2 TRBV7-2 CASSLEFVGGPYEQYF TGTGCCAGCAGCTTAGAGTTCGTGGGAGGGCCCTACGAGCAGTACTTC
- TRBJ2-3 - TRBV5-4 CASTKGGSYTSTDTQYF TGTGCCAGCACCAAGGGGGGGAGTTACACTAGTACAGATACGCAGTATTTT
- TRBJ2-7 - TRBV28 CASSLPAGGEQYF TGTGCCAGCAGTCTACCAGCAGGGGGGGAGCAGTACTTC
- TRBJ2-1 - TRBV5-1 CASSVASVYNEQFF TGCGCCAGCAGCGTAGCTAGCGTCTACAATGAGCAGTTCTTC
few TRBJ2-7 - TRBV25-1 CASSEYPGSPQQYF TGTGCCAGCAGTGAATATCCAGGCTCCCCCCAGCAGTACTTC
few TRBJ2-4 TRBD1 TRBV3-1 CASSQSGTAAKNIQYF TGTGCCAGCAGCCAATCCGGGACAGCAGCCAAAAACATTCAGTACTTC
- TRBJ1-5 TRBD1 TRBV27 CASKGQGGQPQHF TGTGCCAGCAAGGGACAGGGAGGTCAGCCCCAGCATTTT
- TRBJ2-7 TRBD2 TRBV6-2/TRBV6-3 CASSPTTSGRTGSYEQYF TGTGCCAGCAGTCCAACGACTAGCGGGAGGACGGGATCCTACGAGCAGTACTTC
- TRBJ2-7 TRBD2 TRBV7-3 CALGKAYVAGDHEQYF TGTGCCCTGGGAAAAGCTTATGTAGCGGGAGACCACGAGCAGTACTTC
few TRBJ2-6 - TRBV7-8 CASSLWHVSGANVLTF TGTGCCAGCAGCTTATGGCACGTCTCTGGGGCCAACGTCCTGACTTTC
once TRBJ2-4 - TRBV28 CASSKQGAKNIQYF TGTGCCAGCAGTAAACAGGGAGCCAAAAACATTCAGTACTTC
few TRBJ2-3 TRBD1 TRBV12-3/TRBV12-4 CASSLGQGARTDTQYF TGTGCCAGCAGTTTGGGACAGGGGGCCCGCACAGATACGCAGTATTTT
few TRBJ2-5 - TRBV7-9 CASSLRPGETQYF TGTGCCAGCAGCTTACGTCCCGGGGAGACCCAGTACTTC
few TRBJ2-5 - TRBV28 CASSPGTWVWGGEEEEQETQYF TGTGCCAGCAGTCCGGGTACGTGGGTCTGGGGCGGGGAGGAAGAGGAACAAGAGACCCAGTACTTC
few TRBJ1-1 - TRBV5-1 CASSPRTNTEAFF TGCGCCAGCAGCCCTCGGACCAACACTGAAGCTTTCTTT
- TRBJ1-5 - TRBV7-9 CASSLARGRGNQPQHF TGTGCCAGCAGCTTAGCGCGGGGCAGGGGCAATCAGCCCCAGCATTTT
- TRBJ2-5 TRBD2 TRBV3-1 CASSPWTSGLQETQYF TGTGCCAGCAGCCCGTGGACTAGCGGACTCCAAGAGACCCAGTACTTC
- TRBJ2-1 - TRBV20-1 CSARSRTYNEQFF TGCAGTGCTAGGAGCAGGACCTACAATGAGCAGTTCTTC
- TRBJ1-5 TRBD1 TRBV6-5 CASGAGTGGSQPQHF TGTGCCAGCGGGGCCGGGACAGGGGGCTCTCAGCCCCAGCATTTT
- TRBJ2-1 TRBD2 TRBV10-3 CAIKTSGSNEQFF TGTGCCATCAAGACTAGCGGGAGTAATGAGCAGTTCTTC
- TRBJ1-6 - TRBV28 CASSANVLTTLHF TGTGCCAGCAGTGCAAACGTTCTAACAACCCTCCACTTT
many TRBJ2-4 - TRBV25-1 CATEALVSTGRQQYF TGTGCCACCGAGGCTTTAGTTTCTACAGGACGTCAGCAGTACTTC
- TRBJ2-3 - TRBV5-1 CASSPERRATDTQYF TGCGCCAGCAGCCCAGAGCGGCGGGCCACAGATACGCAGTATTTT
- TRBJ2-5 - TRBV11-1 CASSPRRAGASREQYF TGTGCCAGCAGCCCGAGGAGGGCAGGGGCGTCCCGAGAGCAGTACTTC
- TRBJ2-2 - TRBV7-9 CASSPSSPPNTGELFF TGTGCCAGCAGCCCCAGTTCCCCCCCGAACACCGGGGAGCTGTTTTTT
many TRBJ2-5 - TRBV5-1 CASSLGAAQETQYF TGTGCCAGCAGCTTGGGGGCAGCTCAAGAGACCCAGTACTTC
- TRBJ2-7 TRBD2 TRBV12-3/TRBV12-4 CASSFELAGVEQYF TGTGCCAGCAGTTTTGAACTAGCGGGAGTCGAGCAGTACTTC
- TRBJ2-1 TRBD2 TRBV5-1 CASSLTGTSSGNEQFF TGCGCCAGCAGCTTGACCGGGACTAGTTCGGGTAATGAGCAGTTCTTC
- TRBJ2-1 TRBD2 TRBV2 CASSDPTSGLNEQFF TGTGCCAGCAGTGACCCGACTAGCGGGCTCAATGAGCAGTTCTTC
few TRBJ2-1 - TRBV4-1 CASSQDPQIDEQFF TGCGCCAGCAGCCAAGACCCCCAGATCGATGAGCAGTTCTTC
- TRBJ2-4 - TRBV20-1 CSVSEGYKNIQYF TGCAGTGTGTCAGAGGGCTACAAAAACATTCAGTACTTC
- TRBJ2-7 TRBD2 TRBV10-3 CAITSLEPGLKGAQYF TGTGCCATCACGTCCCTTGAACCGGGACTAAAAGGGGCCCAGTACTTC
- TRBJ2-7 - TRBV5-1 CASNLDSYEQYF TGTGCCAGCAACTTGGACTCCTACGAGCAGTACTTC
- TRBJ1-1 TRBD1 TRBV29-1 CSVEGQGNAEAFF TGCAGCGTGGAAGGACAGGGGAACGCTGAAGCTTTCTTT
- TRBJ2-1 - TRBV5-1 CASNQGGGMGDEQFF TGCGCCAGCAACCAAGGGGGCGGGATGGGCGATGAGCAGTTCTTC